The clone carrying this TCR beta chain has at least ten counts. Its antigen is unknown. TCRdb processed the reads anew with MiXCR; each CDR3 protein has one entry. The sample consists of 150,000 to 200,000 distinct CDR3 sequences, roughly 30% of them appearing once. This sample stems from a study of T cell repertoires in cytomegalovirus infection. The study's findings and limits: CMV-specific TCR beta clonotypes restricted by HLA-C dominated the ex vivo response. Summed frequency of public TCR beta families distinguished CMV carriers with the relevant HLA.

The germline V gene encodes CDR1 MGHRA and CDR2 YSYEKL. V dropped 8 bases and J dropped 1 base, with 18 bases sitting between them. This CDR3 region has 16 residues. The specimen was PBMCs. The TCR originated in a human donor in good health (CMV status not recorded). Some clones in this sample may be carry-over from other donors' samples. V and J are TRBV4-1 and TRBJ1-5; D is unresolved. CDR3 sequence: CASSPTSGRSNQPQHF. As DNA, the CDR3 is TGCGCCAGCTCCCCTACGTCCGGCAGGAGCAATCAGCCCCAGCATTTT.